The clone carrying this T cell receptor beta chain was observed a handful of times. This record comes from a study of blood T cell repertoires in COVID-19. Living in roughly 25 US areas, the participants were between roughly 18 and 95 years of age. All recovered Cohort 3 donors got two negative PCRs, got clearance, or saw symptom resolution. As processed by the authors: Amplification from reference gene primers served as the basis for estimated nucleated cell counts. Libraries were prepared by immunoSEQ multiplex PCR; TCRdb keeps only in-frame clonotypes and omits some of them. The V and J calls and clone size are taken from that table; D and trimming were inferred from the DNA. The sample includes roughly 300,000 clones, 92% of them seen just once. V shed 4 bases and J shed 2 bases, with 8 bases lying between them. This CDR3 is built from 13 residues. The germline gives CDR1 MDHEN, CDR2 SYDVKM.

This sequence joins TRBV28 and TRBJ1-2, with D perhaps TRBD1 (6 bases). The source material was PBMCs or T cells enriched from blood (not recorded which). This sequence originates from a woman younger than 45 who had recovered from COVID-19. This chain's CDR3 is CASSSQGNYGYTF. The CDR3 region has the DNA TGTGCCAGCAGTTCCCAGGGGAACTATGGCTACACCTTC.